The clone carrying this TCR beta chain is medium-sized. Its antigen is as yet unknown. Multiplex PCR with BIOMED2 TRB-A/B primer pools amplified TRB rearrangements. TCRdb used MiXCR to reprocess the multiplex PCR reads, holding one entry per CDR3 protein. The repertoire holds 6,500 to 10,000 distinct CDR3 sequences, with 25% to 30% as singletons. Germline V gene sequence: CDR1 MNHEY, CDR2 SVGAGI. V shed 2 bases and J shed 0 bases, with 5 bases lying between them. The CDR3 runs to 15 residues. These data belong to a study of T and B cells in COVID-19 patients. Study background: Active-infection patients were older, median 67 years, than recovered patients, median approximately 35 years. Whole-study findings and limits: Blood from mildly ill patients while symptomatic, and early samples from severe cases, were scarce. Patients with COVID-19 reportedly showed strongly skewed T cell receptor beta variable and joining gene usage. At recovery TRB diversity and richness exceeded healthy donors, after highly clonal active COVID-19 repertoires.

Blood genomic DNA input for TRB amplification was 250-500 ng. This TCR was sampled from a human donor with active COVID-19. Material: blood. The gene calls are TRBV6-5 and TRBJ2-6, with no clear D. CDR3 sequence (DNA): TGTGCCAGCAGTTACACAGCCTCTGGGGCCAACGTCCTGACTTTC. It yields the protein CASSYTASGANVLTF.